This TCR beta chain stems from a study of T cell repertoires in cytomegalovirus infection. Study details: A matching HLA type, together with CMV infection, was signaled by public TCR beta signatures. Findings of the study overall: Pooled public TCR beta family frequency picked out CMV carriers with the relevant HLA.

The V end lost 4 bases, the J end lost 3 bases, and 11 bases lay between the germline ends. The CDR3 loop spans 14 amino acids. Germline values: CDR1 SGHRS, CDR2 YFSETQ. TCRdb independently ran MiXCR on the reads; one entry per CDR3 protein. The sample records approximately 730,000 distinct CDR3 sequences, about 27% being singletons. With respect to this clonotype: Its antigen is unknown.

The clonotype originates from a human donor in good health (CMV status not recorded). Some clones in this sample may be carry-over from other donors' samples. The sequencing used cultured CD8+ T cells from PBMCs, collected from culture after CMV antigen stimulation. The chain recombines TRBV5-1 with TRBJ1-3; D is ambiguous. The CDR3 loop is CASSPGSDGNTIYF. The CDR3, as DNA: TGCGCCAGCAGCCCGGGTTCGGATGGAAACACCATATATTTT.